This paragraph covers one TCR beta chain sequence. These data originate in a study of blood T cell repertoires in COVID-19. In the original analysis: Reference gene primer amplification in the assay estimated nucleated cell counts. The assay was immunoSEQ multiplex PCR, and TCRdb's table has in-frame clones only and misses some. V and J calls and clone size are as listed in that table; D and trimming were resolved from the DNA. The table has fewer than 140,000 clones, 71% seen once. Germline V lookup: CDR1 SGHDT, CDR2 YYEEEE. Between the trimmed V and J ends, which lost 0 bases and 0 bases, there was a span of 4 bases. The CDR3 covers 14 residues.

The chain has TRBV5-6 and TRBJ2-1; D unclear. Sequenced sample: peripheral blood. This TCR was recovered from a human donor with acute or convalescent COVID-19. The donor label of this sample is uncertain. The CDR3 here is CASSLGSSYNEQFF. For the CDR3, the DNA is TGTGCCAGCAGCTTGGGGAGCTCCTACAATGAGCAGTTCTTC. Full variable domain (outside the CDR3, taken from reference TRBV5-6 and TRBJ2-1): DAGVTQSPTHLIKTRGQQVTLRCSPKSGHDTVSWYQQALGQGPQFIFQYYEEEERQRGNFPDRFSGHQFPNYSSELNVNALLLGDSALYLCASSLGSSYNEQFFGPGTRLTVL.